This T cell receptor (beta chain) is drawn from a study of T cell responses to AZD1222 COVID-19 vaccine (dated by TCRdb to about 2021). About the study as a whole: A total of 230 or so trial participants underwent TCR sequencing, of whom some 210 received two doses of AZD1222 and roughly 25 received two doses of the MenACWY control vaccine. Trial participants were enrolled into age subgroups of 18-55, 56-69 and 70-plus years, which contained 148, 28 and 57 TCR-sequenced participants, respectively. Broader findings and caveats from the paper: Nearly half of unique spike-specific TCRs reportedly recognized epitopes outside regions mutated in the B.1.351 and B.1.1.7 variants. Conclusions about previously exposed vaccinees were limited because only six AZD1222 recipients were SARS-CoV-2 seropositive at baseline. In the small 56-69-year group, the increase in depth fell short of significance, most likely because of low power. Most participants were white British and females outnumbered males, and the authors suggested that clonal diversity may have been underestimated. The vaccine-associated CD4 TCRs covered the entire spike protein, and the dominant responses fell in regions 160-218 and 743-854. Because no day 14 peak-response samples were available, repertoires were characterized only after the peak T cell response. After two AZD1222 doses, spike-specific TCR breadth and depth were significantly higher than at day 0 and than in MenACWY recipients.

The germline V gene yields SGHRS for CDR1 and YFSETQ for CDR2. The CDR3 holds 17 amino acids from the cysteine to the phenylalanine. Kept here is only the CDR3 DNA, which spans 51 bases and is read in frame from base 1. Relative to germline, V is missing 1 base and J is missing 2 bases, with 7 bases of the junction outside any gene match. In the case of this clone: Its antigen is currently not known. Base qualities are not recorded, but no much larger clone differs from it by a single base.

The CDR3 regions of human TCRbeta chains were analyzed by immunosequencing. Regarding the original processing steps: Repertoire TCRs were checked for matches against a reference library of SARS-CoV-2-specific TCRs that had been generated using the MIRA antigen-specificity platform. Breadth meant the fraction of unique TCRs that were SARS-CoV-2-associated, whereas depth meant the fraction of total T cells that were SARS-CoV-2-associated. Each spike-specific TCR was assigned to its reactive spike region and to a CD4 or CD8 class using the MIRA data. Log10-transformed breadth and depth values were compared by one-way ANOVA with Sidak's multiple comparisons tests. In TCRdb, the immuneACCESS table is reduced to in-frame sequences with V and J assigned. These tables do not hold every clone; where another copy was compared, an unresolved V gene accounts for under half, and the others remain unexplained. Clone size and V and J calls were adopted from that table, with D and trimming inferred from the DNA. This sample comprises roughly 150,000 clones, 90% of them detected only once. More than 1.3% of the sample is in the top ten clones.

In light of the paper, this sample's time point label describes: about 28 days (+/-7) after the second vaccine dose. AZD1222 recipients given second doses at about 4 weeks or at about 12 weeks were pooled, since spike-specific TCR depth and breadth were not found to differ between the two schedules. Samples from vaccinated people were obtained from the UK trials COV001 and COV002, which included a single-blind randomized controlled phase 2/3 trial of AZD1222 (ChAdOx1 nCoV-19) in healthy adults. Trial participant PBMC samples were collected at day 0 and day 28 after the second dose for TCRbeta chain sequencing.

This clonotype was sampled from an adult who received the AZD1222 COVID-19 vaccine. The input for sequencing was peripheral blood, taken 28 days after the second AZD1222 dose. The V gene is TRBV5-1 and the J gene is TRBJ2-5; TRBD1 lines up with 11 middle nucleotides. The nucleotides read TGCGCCAGCAGCTTGTCCTGGACAGGGGGCTTGCAAGAGACCCAGTACTTC. It specifies CASSLSWTGGLQETQYF.